A selection of T cell receptor beta chains follows, all from one sample in a study of CD8+ T cells in alopecia areata. Assay used: immunoSEQ multiplex PCR; TCRdb lists only in-frame clones, some missing. Among under 300,000 clones listed, 65% to 70% were seen once. Sequences were derived from CD4+ T cells sorted from blood, sampled at week 0. These receptors were collected from a human donor with alopecia areata. Each CDR3 is given with its conserved first and last residue. A D gene is named only where the DNA matches it firmly. Clone size is stated in some rows and not others, as once, few, many or a class when expanded.

size: few; length: 13; V: TRBV2; J: TRBJ1-1; D: .; CDR3: CASREGWNTEAFF; DNA: TGTGCCAGCAGGGAGGGTTGGAACACTGAAGCTTTCTTT
size: .; length: 12; V: TRBV29-1; J: TRBJ2-5; D: .; CDR3: CSVGRPQETQYF; DNA: TGCAGCGTTGGGCGCCCCCAAGAGACCCAGTACTTC
size: once; length: 16; V: TRBV10-3; J: TRBJ2-6; D: .; CDR3: CAISETGLPGANVLTF; DNA: TGTGCCATCAGTGAGACAGGGCTTCCTGGGGCCAACGTCCTGACTTTC
size: .; length: 14; V: TRBV5-1; J: TRBJ1-2; D: TRBD1; CDR3: CASSLGQGGYGYTF; DNA: TGCGCCAGCAGCTTAGGACAGGGAGGCTATGGCTACACCTTC
size: .; length: 15; V: TRBV7-9; J: TRBJ2-1; D: TRBD1; CDR3: CASRPGQGVLNEQFF; DNA: TGTGCCAGCAGGCCGGGACAGGGGGTGTTAAATGAGCAGTTCTTC
size: few; length: 13; V: TRBV29-1; J: TRBJ2-1; D: .; CDR3: CSADRLSYNEQFF; DNA: TGCAGCGCGGACAGACTGTCCTACAATGAGCAGTTCTTC
size: .; length: 15; V: TRBV5-1; J: TRBJ2-7; D: TRBD1; CDR3: CASSQIQDRGGEQYF; DNA: TGCGCCAGCAGCCAAATACAAGACAGGGGAGGCGAGCAGTACTTC
size: .; length: 13; V: TRBV11-2; J: TRBJ2-5; D: .; CDR3: CASSFQSGETQYF; DNA: TGTGCCAGCAGCTTCCAGTCGGGAGAGACCCAGTACTTC
size: few; length: 17; V: TRBV11-2; J: TRBJ1-2; D: .; CDR3: CASSVQGSLATNYGYTF; DNA: TGTGCCAGCAGCGTACAGGGATCCCTCGCGACTAACTATGGCTACACCTTC
size: once; length: 15; V: TRBV9; J: TRBJ1-2; D: .; CDR3: CASSVGFDRNYGYTF; DNA: TGTGCCAGCAGCGTAGGGTTTGACAGAAACTATGGCTACACCTTC
size: few; length: 15; V: TRBV9; J: TRBJ2-3; D: TRBD1; CDR3: CASSLGQGGTDTQYF; DNA: TGTGCCAGCAGCTTGGGACAGGGAGGCACAGATACGCAGTATTTT
size: .; length: 12; V: TRBV7-9; J: TRBJ2-3; D: .; CDR3: CASSSEGDTQYF; DNA: TGTGCCAGCAGCTCCGAGGGAGATACGCAGTATTTT
size: .; length: 14; V: TRBV7-9; J: TRBJ2-3; D: TRBD2; CDR3: CASSPGGRTDTQYF; DNA: TGTGCCAGCAGCCCGGGGGGGCGGACAGATACGCAGTATTTT
size: once; length: 14; V: TRBV30; J: TRBJ1-5; D: TRBD1; CDR3: CAWSVSRGNQPQHF; DNA: TGTGCCTGGAGTGTTTCCAGGGGGAATCAGCCCCAGCATTTT
size: .; length: 16; V: TRBV29-1; J: TRBJ2-1; D: TRBD2; CDR3: CSAARRGGRAYNEQFF; DNA: TGCAGCGCCGCGAGGCGGGGGGGCAGGGCCTACAATGAGCAGTTCTTC
size: few; length: 16; V: TRBV4-2; J: TRBJ2-7; D: TRBD2; CDR3: CASSHATSGGIYEQYF; DNA: TGTGCCAGCAGCCATGCGACTAGCGGGGGGATTTACGAGCAGTACTTC
size: few; length: 17; V: TRBV19; J: TRBJ2-3; D: TRBD1; CDR3: CASSSGQGFVIADTQYF; DNA: TGTGCCAGTAGTTCGGGACAGGGGTTCGTTATTGCAGATACGCAGTATTTT
size: .; length: 14; V: TRBV7-2; J: TRBJ2-3; D: .; CDR3: CASSLSSFADTQYF; DNA: TGTGCCAGCAGCTTGTCTAGCTTCGCAGATACGCAGTATTTT
size: .; length: 11; V: TRBV30; J: TRBJ1-1; D: .; CDR3: CAWKGTTEAFF; DNA: TGTGCCTGGAAGGGGACAACTGAAGCTTTCTTT
size: .; length: 15; V: TRBV19; J: TRBJ2-7; D: TRBD1; CDR3: CASSIGTGVSYEQYF; DNA: TGTGCCAGTAGTATCGGGACAGGGGTCTCCTACGAGCAGTACTTC
size: .; length: 14; V: TRBV29-1; J: TRBJ2-1; D: TRBD2; CDR3: CSVKAGGSYNEQFF; DNA: TGCAGCGTCAAGGCGGGGGGCTCCTACAATGAGCAGTTCTTC
size: .; length: 13; V: TRBV7-9; J: TRBJ2-1; D: .; CDR3: CASSLNPGDEQFF; DNA: TGTGCCAGCAGCCTTAATCCTGGGGATGAGCAGTTCTTC
size: few; length: 13; V: TRBV6-1; J: TRBJ1-1; D: .; CDR3: CASSAQENTEAFF; DNA: TGTGCCAGCAGTGCACAGGAGAACACTGAAGCTTTCTTT
size: .; length: 13; V: TRBV29-1; J: TRBJ2-2; D: .; CDR3: CSVVQENTGELFF; DNA: TGCAGCGTGGTTCAGGAGAACACCGGGGAGCTGTTTTTT
size: .; length: 12; V: TRBV5-1; J: TRBJ2-1; D: .; CDR3: CASSLVYNEQFF; DNA: TGCGCCAGCAGCTTAGTATACAATGAGCAGTTCTTC
size: .; length: 15; V: TRBV5-1; J: TRBJ2-1; D: TRBD1; CDR3: CASSPLDRVLSEQFF; DNA: TGCGCCAGCAGCCCCCTTGACAGGGTGCTTTCCGAGCAGTTCTTC
size: .; length: 13; V: TRBV7-2; J: TRBJ2-7; D: .; CDR3: CASSRDKTYEQYF; DNA: TGTGCCAGCAGCCGAGACAAGACCTACGAGCAGTACTTC
size: few; length: 15; V: TRBV6-5; J: TRBJ2-7; D: .; CDR3: CASRSQGGRGYEQYF; DNA: TGTGCCAGCAGGAGTCAGGGTGGCCGGGGGTACGAGCAGTACTTC
size: .; length: 13; V: TRBV6-5; J: TRBJ1-5; D: .; CDR3: CASGVRSNQPQHF; DNA: TGTGCCAGCGGGGTACGGAGCAATCAGCCCCAGCATTTT
size: .; length: 14; V: TRBV10-3; J: TRBJ2-5; D: TRBD2; CDR3: CAISGGRIQETQYF; DNA: TGTGCCATCAGCGGCGGGAGAATCCAAGAGACCCAGTACTTC
size: .; length: 11; V: TRBV19; J: TRBJ2-3; D: TRBD1; CDR3: CASRTGDTQYF; DNA: TGTGCCAGTAGGACAGGGGACACGCAGTATTTT
size: .; length: 12; V: TRBV7-2; J: TRBJ2-7; D: .; CDR3: CASSVIDYEQYF; DNA: TGTGCCAGCAGCGTGATAGACTACGAGCAGTACTTC
size: .; length: 13; V: TRBV30; J: TRBJ2-2; D: .; CDR3: CAWSAIVGGELFF; DNA: TGTGCCTGGAGTGCTATCGTTGGCGGGGAGCTGTTTTTT
size: .; length: 13; V: TRBV29-1; J: TRBJ2-3; D: .; CDR3: CSIYRGGAGTQYF; DNA: TGCAGCATCTACAGGGGAGGCGCTGGTACGCAGTATTTT
size: .; length: 15; V: TRBV5-6; J: TRBJ1-5; D: .; CDR3: CASSLGVGANQPQHF; DNA: TGTGCCAGCAGCTTGGGGGTCGGGGCTAATCAGCCCCAGCATTTT
size: .; length: 12; V: TRBV25-1; J: TRBJ2-6; D: .; CDR3: CASSVRAGVLTF; DNA: TGTGCCAGCAGTGTACGGGCGGGCGTCCTGACTTTC
size: once; length: 14; V: TRBV29-1; J: TRBJ1-3; D: .; CDR3: CSVAGPLIGNTIYF; DNA: TGCAGCGTCGCCGGCCCCCTCATCGGAAACACCATATATTTT
size: few; length: 14; V: TRBV9; J: TRBJ1-4; D: .; CDR3: CASSARDRHEKLFF; DNA: TGTGCCAGCAGCGCAAGGGACCGTCATGAAAAACTGTTTTTT
size: .; length: 13; V: TRBV19; J: TRBJ2-2; D: TRBD2; CDR3: CASSRDYSRELFF; DNA: TGTGCCAGTTCCCGGGACTACAGCCGGGAGCTGTTTTTT
size: .; length: 13; V: TRBV4-1; J: TRBJ2-1; D: .; CDR3: CASSQRTYNEQFF; DNA: TGCGCCAGCAGCCAACGCACTTACAATGAGCAGTTCTTC
size: .; length: 15; V: TRBV4-3; J: TRBJ1-6; D: .; CDR3: CASSQDLGYGSPLHF; DNA: TGCGCCAGCAGCCAAGATTTGGGGTACGGTTCACCCCTCCACTTT
size: once; length: 14; V: TRBV5-4; J: TRBJ1-2; D: TRBD1; CDR3: CASSLEGTVYGYTF; DNA: TGTGCCAGCAGCTTGGAAGGGACAGTCTATGGCTACACCTTC
size: .; length: 14; V: TRBV4-3; J: TRBJ2-1; D: .; CDR3: CASSHGPSYNEQFF; DNA: TGCGCCAGCAGCCACGGGCCGTCCTACAATGAGCAGTTCTTC
size: .; length: 13; V: TRBV5-6; J: TRBJ1-1; D: .; CDR3: CASSFRGVTEAFF; DNA: TGTGCCAGCAGCTTCAGGGGAGTCACTGAAGCTTTCTTT
size: .; length: 14; V: TRBV5-4; J: TRBJ2-7; D: .; CDR3: CASSLSLGQGEQYF; DNA: TGTGCCAGCAGCTTGTCGTTGGGTCAGGGCGAGCAGTACTTC